A single sample gave rise to the 8 T cell receptor beta chains below, sequenced in a study of cytomegalovirus exposure and HLA in healthy donors. Vbeta (60) and Jbeta (13) primers were used in the PCR. Sequencing was performed with immunoSEQ multiplex PCR; in TCRdb, only in-frame clones are kept and a portion is missing. The repertoire holds roughly 110,000 clones, under 80% seen once, with around 3.9% in the top ten. Sequenced material: PBMCs. Receptors originate from a woman between 40 and 50 years old in good health and CMV-seropositive.

The rearrangement joins TRBV7-6 to TRBJ2-5; D is ambiguous. V was clipped by 5 bases and J by 3 bases, with 10 bases between them. The length of the CDR3 is 13 residues. Germline V CDR1 and CDR2: SGHVS, FNYEAQ. CDR3 nucleotides: TGTGCCAGCAGCGCGCAAACAGAAGAGACCCAGTACTTC. Its translation: CASSAQTEETQYF.

J is TRBJ2-5 and V is TRBV5-1; D might be TRBD2 (5 bases). The CDR3 has 14 residues. The germline V gene encodes CDR1 SGHRS and CDR2 YFSETQ. The V end was cut by 4 bases, the J end by 0 bases, with 10 bases between. This chain's CDR3 is CASSNQRYQETQYF. DNA of the CDR3: TGCGCCAGCAGCAATCAGCGGTACCAAGAGACCCAGTACTTC.

The V call is TRBV5-1, the J call TRBJ2-7; 10 positions match TRBD2. CDR1 SGHRS and CDR2 YFSETQ come from the germline V gene. V was pared by 0 bases and J by 2 bases, with 5 bases of the junction left unmatched. This CDR3 has 16 amino acids. The CDR3 DNA is TGCGCCAGCAGCTTGGCCCTCAGCGGGAGGGCCTACGAGCAGTACTTC. It codes for CASSLALSGRAYEQYF.

This chain joins TRBV12-5 and TRBJ2-2; 8 nucleotides line up with TRBD2. The CDR3 is 15 amino acids. In germline, CDR1 is LGHNT, CDR2 FRNRAP. V was clipped by 6 bases and J by 3 bases; unmatched bases: 6. The CDR3 DNA reads TGTGCTAGTGGGACGGGAGGGGCAGACACCGGGGAGCTGTTTTTT. Amino acids: CASGTGGADTGELFF.

This chain connects TRBV5-5 to TRBJ1-4; D is ambiguous. The CDR3 has 16 amino acids. Germline loops: CDR1 SGHKS, CDR2 YYEKEE (reference sequence). Trimming removed 1 base at V and 0 bases at J, with 10 bases between. This CDR3 is CASSLRTGATNEKLFF. The CDR3, as DNA: TGTGCCAGCAGCTTGAGGACGGGAGCAACTAATGAAAAACTGTTTTTT. Full variable domain (rest looked up from reference TRBV5-5 and TRBJ1-4): DAGVTQSPTHLIKTRGQQVTLRCSPISGHKSVSWYQQVLGQGPQFIFQYYEKEERGRGNFPDRFSARQFPNYSSELNVNALLLGDSALYLCASSLRTGATNEKLFFGSGTQLSVL.

The CDR3 here is CAISEGGAGGNEQFF. The CDR3 DNA follows: TGTGCCATCAGTGAAGGAGGAGCGGGGGGGAATGAGCAGTTCTTC. The chain links TRBV10-3 to TRBJ2-1, with 10 bases matching TRBD2. Germline V CDR1 and CDR2: ENHRY, SYGVKD. V was pared by 3 bases and J by 7 bases, with 6 bases of the junction left unmatched. The CDR3 sequence is 15 residues long.

This chain joins TRBV5-8 and TRBJ1-6, with a tentative D call TRBD1 (6 bases). The CDR3 sequence is 15 residues long. V was trimmed by 1 base and J by 9 bases, leaving 14 bases between them. CDR1 and CDR2 from the germline V gene are SGHTS and YDEGEE. CDR3 nucleotides: TGTGCCAGCAGCTTGAAGGGCAGGGGAATTTCACCCCTCCACTTT. Protein: CASSLKGRGISPLHF.

This clone occurred once. This chain uses TRBV4-3 with TRBJ2-5, with 8 bases aligning to TRBD2. The CDR3 length is 17 residues. V was pared by 1 base and J by 9 bases, with 16 bases of the junction left unmatched. Germline CDR1 is LGHNA and CDR2 is YSLEER. The CDR3 bases are TGCGCCAGCAGCCAAGTCTTCTCCGGGGGGGCCTGGGAGTCCCAGTACTTC. Translation: CASSQVFSGGAWESQYF.